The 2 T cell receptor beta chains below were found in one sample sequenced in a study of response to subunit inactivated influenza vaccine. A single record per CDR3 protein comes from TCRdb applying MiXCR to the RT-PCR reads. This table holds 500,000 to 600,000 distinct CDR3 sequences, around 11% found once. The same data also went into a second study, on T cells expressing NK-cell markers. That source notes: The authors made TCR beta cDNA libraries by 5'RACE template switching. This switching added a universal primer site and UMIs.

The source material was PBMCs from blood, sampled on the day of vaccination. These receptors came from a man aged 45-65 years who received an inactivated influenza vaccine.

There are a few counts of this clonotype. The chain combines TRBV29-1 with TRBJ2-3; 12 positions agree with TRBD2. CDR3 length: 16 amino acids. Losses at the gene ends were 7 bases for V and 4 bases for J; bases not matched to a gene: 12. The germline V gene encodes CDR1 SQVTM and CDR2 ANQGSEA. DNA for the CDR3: TGCAGCGGAGAGGGACTAGCGGGCGAGATCGCAGATACGCAGTATTTT. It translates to CSGEGLAGEIADTQYF.

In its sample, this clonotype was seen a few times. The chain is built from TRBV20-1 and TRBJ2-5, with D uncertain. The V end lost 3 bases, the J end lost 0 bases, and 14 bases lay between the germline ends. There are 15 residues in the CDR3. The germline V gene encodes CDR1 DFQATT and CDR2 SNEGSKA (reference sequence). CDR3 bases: TGCAGTGCTAGTAACAGACTCTCGTACCAAGAGACCCAGTACTTC. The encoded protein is CSASNRLSYQETQYF.